Following are 16 T cell receptor beta chains from one sample sequenced in a study of T cells in Graves' hyperthyroidism and ophthalmopathy. Regions amplified from RNA transcripts were the TCR beta CDR3 regions. First-round RT-PCR targeting the TCR CDR3 was performed with the HTBI primer set. TCRdb processed the multiplex PCR reads anew with MiXCR; each CDR3 protein has one entry. This sample has hundreds of thousands of distinct CDR3 sequences; around a sixth occur once, and the top ten carry around 15%. Sequenced input: blood. These receptors were obtained from a woman in her 50s with Graves' hyperthyroidism that later progressed to Graves' ophthalmopathy.

The chain is built from TRBV10-1 and TRBJ2-2, with D perhaps TRBD1 (6 bases). The CDR3 is 15 residues long. Between the trimmed V and J ends, which lost 6 bases and 4 bases, there was a span of 15 bases. Per the germline V gene, CDR1 is WNHNN and CDR2 is SYGVQD (reference sequence). CDR3 loop: CASSLRRGPTGELFF. Here the CDR3 DNA reads TGCGCCAGCAGCCTTCGCAGGGGCCCCACCGGGGAGCTGTTTTTT.

This clonotype was seen a few times. The genes are TRBV15 and TRBJ1-2; D not certain. The germline V and J ends were trimmed by 0 bases and 0 bases, with 8 bases remaining between them. The germline CDR1 and CDR2 sequences are LNHNV and YYDKDF (reference sequence). The CDR3 contains 15 residues. The CDR3: CATSRDISANYGYTF. CDR3 in DNA: TGTGCCACCAGCAGAGATATTTCGGCTAACTATGGCTACACCTTC.

V gene TRBV27 combines with J gene TRBJ2-1; D possibly corresponds to TRBD2 (6 bases). The CDR3 loop spans 16 amino acids. Looked up from germline, CDR1 is MNHEY and CDR2 is SMNVEV (reference sequence). Trimming removed 5 bases from V and 4 bases from J, with 18 bases in between. CDR3 DNA sequence: TGTGCCAGCAGTCCCACAGGCGGGGACTCTTACAATGAGCAGTTCTTC. Its translation is CASSPTGGDSYNEQFF.

This clonotype was observed many times. J is TRBJ1-2 and V is TRBV11-2; D gene unclear. V was trimmed by 7 bases and J by 0 bases, leaving 9 bases between them. Germline V lookup: CDR1 SGHAT, CDR2 FQNNGV. This CDR3 region has 13 residues. Written as DNA, the CDR3 is TGTGCCAGCACCCCTGGGGCTAACTATGGCTACACCTTC. Its translation: CASTPGANYGYTF.

The chain couples TRBV7-6 to TRBJ2-2; tentative D call: TRBD2 (7 bases). V was pared by 2 bases and J by 3 bases, with 25 bases between. The germline CDR1 and CDR2 sequences are SGHVS and FNYEAQ. The CDR3 is 20 residues long. As DNA, the CDR3 is TGTGCCAGCAGCTTAAAAGGGGGGGGCCCCCCGGACTTCTACACCGGGGAGCTGTTTTTT. Its protein product is CASSLKGGGPPDFYTGELFF.

A few counts support this clonotype. The chain uses TRBV20-1 and TRBJ2-7, with D hard to call. The CDR3 consists of 13 residues. The germline V gene encodes CDR1 DFQATT and CDR2 SNEGSKA (reference sequence). V lost 1 base and J lost 2, with 9 bases in between. The CDR3 loop is CSARGKATYEQYF. The CDR3 bases are TGCAGTGCTAGAGGCAAAGCTACCTACGAGCAGTACTTC.

The chain combines TRBV5-1 with TRBJ2-7; D remains unclear. Trimming shortened V by 0 bases and J by 5 bases, and 15 bases separated the two germline ends. The CDR3 loop spans 15 amino acids. The V gene's germline CDR1 is SGHRS and CDR2 YFSETQ. Here the CDR3 reads CASSLEVPRADEQYF. The CDR3 nucleotides are TGCGCCAGCAGCTTGGAAGTCCCCCGGGCTGACGAGCAGTACTTC.

The rearrangement joins TRBV29-1 to TRBJ2-5; TRBD2 matches 7 bases. The germline gives CDR1 SQVTM, CDR2 ANQGSEA. After removal of 7 bases from V and 4 bases from J, the junction contained 12 bases not matched to a gene. CDR3 length: 14 amino acids. CDR3 residues: CSAEDAGVGETQYF. The CDR3 nucleotides are TGCAGCGCCGAGGATGCGGGGGTCGGAGAGACCCAGTACTTC.

The table lists this clonotype with many counts. The rearrangement joins TRBV18 to TRBJ1-1; D possibly corresponds to TRBD1 (6 bases). Trimming removed 3 bases at V and 6 bases at J, with 8 bases between. Germline-derived CDR1 and CDR2 are KGHSH and LQKENI. The CDR3 totals 12 residues. CDR3 sequence reads: CASSPQGSEAFF. CDR3 DNA: TGTGCCAGCTCACCGCAGGGGTCTGAAGCTTTCTTT.

This clonotype has more than one count but fewer than ten. V is TRBV27 and J is TRBJ1-5; no clear D. Germline lookup yields CDR1 MNHEY and CDR2 SMNVEV (reference sequence). The ends were cut back, 7 bases at V and 1 base at J, with 11 bases in the middle. This CDR3 has 14 amino acids. The CDR3 loop is CASKLASSNQPQHF. The CDR3 region has the DNA TGTGCCAGCAAACTTGCCTCAAGCAATCAGCCCCAGCATTTT.

There are many counts of this clonotype. The rearrangement links TRBV12-3 or TRBV12-4 to TRBJ2-5; 11 bases agree with TRBD1. The CDR3 spans 13 residues. Losses at the gene ends were 6 bases for V and 7 bases for J; bases not matched to a gene: 4. In DNA, the CDR3 is TGTGCCAGCAGCTCGGGACAGGGGGGGACCCAGTACTTC. This sequence encodes CASSSGQGGTQYF.

The chain uses TRBV5-1 and TRBJ2-5; possible D gene TRBD2, 5 bases. Trimming took 4 bases from V and 0 from J, leaving 16 bases between them. Germline-derived CDR1 and CDR2 are SGHRS and YFSETQ. This CDR3 contains 16 residues. CDR3 amino acids: CASSPIYSEYQETQYF. In nucleotides, the CDR3 is TGCGCCAGCAGCCCAATTTATAGCGAGTACCAAGAGACCCAGTACTTC.

This sequence joins TRBV6-1 and TRBJ1-2; perhaps TRBD1 as D (5 bases). Germline V CDR1 and CDR2: MNHNS, SASEGT. There are 12 residues in the CDR3. The V end lost 6 bases, the J end lost 6 bases, and 11 bases lay between the germline ends. As DNA, the CDR3 is TGTGCCAGCAGCCTCTTGGGGCATGGCTACACCTTC. Translation gives CASSLLGHGYTF.

This clonotype was observed at least ten times. V gene TRBV5-1 combines with J gene TRBJ2-7; a possible D gene is TRBD1 (5 bases). Per the germline V gene, CDR1 is SGHRS and CDR2 is YFSETQ. Trimming left V 6 bases short and J 3 bases short, with 7 bases between. The CDR3 sequence is 11 residues long. Here the CDR3 reads CASTQGYEQYF. In nucleotides, the CDR3 is TGCGCCAGCACTCAGGGCTACGAGCAGTACTTC.

This clonotype was picked up many times. The chain joins TRBV12-5 to TRBJ1-1, with D tentatively TRBD1 (5 bases). This CDR3 region has 16 residues. From germline, CDR1 is LGHNT and CDR2 FRNRAP. The V end lost 1 base, the J end lost 0 bases, and 12 bases lay between the germline ends. CDR3 sequence: CASGLARDQMNTEAFF. Written as DNA, the CDR3 is TGTGCTAGTGGTTTGGCCCGGGACCAAATGAACACTGAAGCTTTCTTT.

There are many counts of this clonotype. The chain is built from TRBV6-1 and TRBJ2-4, with D possibly being TRBD1 (6 bases). Trimming left V 6 bases short and J 3 bases short, with 12 bases between. CDR1 MNHNS and CDR2 SASEGT come from the germline V gene. The CDR3 is 14 amino acids. For the CDR3, the DNA is TGTGCCAGCAGGCTACAGGGTGACAAAAACATTCAGTACTTC. It translates to CASRLQGDKNIQYF.